This entry lists 15 T cell receptor beta chains sequenced from one sample in a study of blood T cells in healthy people across ages. Alongside a J-beta primer mix, a sample-barcoded 5' primer served in a second PCR lasting 7 to 11 cycles. A single record per CDR3 protein comes from TCRdb applying MiXCR to the 5' RACE reads. Among some 1.7 million distinct CDR3 sequences, roughly 27% were seen once, and the ten largest hold roughly 8%. Sequenced input: blood. Receptor source: a woman between 25 and 40 years old in good health.

This rearrangement joins TRBV6-1 to TRBJ2-1, with TRBD2 as a possible D gene (5 bases). The germline V and J ends were trimmed by 4 bases and 10 bases, with 11 bases remaining between them. The CDR3 runs to 12 residues. CDR1 and CDR2 from the germline V gene are MNHNS and SASEGT. The DNA of the CDR3 is TGTGCCAGCAGTGTGACTACTTACGAGCAGTTCTTC. This gives the protein CASSVTTYEQFF.

V is TRBV15 and J is TRBJ2-7, with TRBD2 identical over 8 bases. The germline V gene has CDR1 LNHNV and CDR2 YYDKDF (reference sequence). This CDR3 contains 15 residues. Unmatched junction bases numbered 12, after V lost 4 bases and J lost 7 bases. The CDR3 protein is CATSTGAGGHSEQYF. In DNA, the CDR3 is TGTGCCACCAGCACCGGGGCGGGGGGTCACAGTGAGCAGTACTTC.

The V and J genes are TRBV29-1 and TRBJ2-5; the match to TRBD2 covers 9 bases. The CDR3 spans 14 residues. Trimming took 8 bases from V and 4 from J; bases not matched to a gene: 11. Germline V gene lookup returns CDR1 SQVTM and CDR2 ANQGSEA. CDR3 protein: CSLSGGGRGETQYF. The CDR3, as DNA: TGCAGCCTTAGCGGGGGAGGCCGGGGAGAGACCCAGTACTTC.

This clonotype showed up just once. V usage is TRBV3-1 and J usage is TRBJ2-6; D possibly corresponds to TRBD2 (5 bases). Between the trimmed V and J ends, which lost 8 bases and 1 base, there was a span of 12 bases. Per the germline V gene, CDR1 is LGHDT and CDR2 is YNNKEL (reference sequence). The CDR3 has 15 amino acids. The CDR3 DNA follows: TGTGCCAGCGGCCCCCGGGGATCTGGGGCCAACGTCCTGACTTTC. Translation: CASGPRGSGANVLTF. The complete variable domain, with remaining parts taken from reference TRBV3-1 and TRBJ2-6, reads DTAVSQTPKYLVTQMGNDKSIKCEQNLGHDTMYWYKQDSKKFLKIMFSYNNKELIINETVPNRFSPKSPDKAHLNLHINSLELGDSAVYFCASGPRGSGANVLTFGAGSRLTVL.

The sample holds a few counts of this clonotype. This rearrangement joins TRBV29-1 to TRBJ2-7, with D perhaps TRBD1 (8 bases). V shed 8 bases and J shed 0 bases, with 17 bases lying between them. This CDR3 comprises 14 residues. Germline CDR1 reads SQVTM; CDR2 reads ANQGSEA. CDR3 loop: CSIGQGGVSYEQYF. The CDR3 DNA follows: TGCAGCATCGGACAGGGAGGGGTCTCCTACGAGCAGTACTTC.

A few counts support this clonotype. The chain uses TRBV6-5 and TRBJ1-2; tentatively, D is TRBD1 (5 bases). Germline V CDR1 and CDR2: MNHEY, SVGAGI. The CDR3 runs 16 residues. V was clipped by 6 bases and J by 5 bases, with 22 bases between them. This chain's CDR3 is CASSKGRMDYLYGYTF. Here the CDR3 DNA reads TGTGCCAGCAGCAAGGGACGGATGGACTACCTTTATGGCTACACCTTC.

The sample holds many counts of this clonotype. The genes are TRBV12-5 and TRBJ2-5, with D uncertain. The CDR3 sequence is 12 residues long. Germline V gene data show CDR1 as LGHNT and CDR2 as FRNRAP. The germline V and J ends were trimmed by 6 bases and 3 bases, with 8 bases remaining between them. The CDR3 is CASGRIEETQYF. For the CDR3, the DNA is TGTGCTAGTGGCCGGATAGAAGAGACCCAGTACTTC.

Comments on this clonotype: A single base separates this from a much larger clone, so it may be a read error. The rearrangement joins TRBV2 to TRBJ1-2; 7 nucleotides align to TRBD1. Per germline, CDR1 SNHLY and CDR2 FYNNEI. This CDR3 is 15 amino acids long. The ends lost 8 bases at V and 5 bases at J; junction bases unmatched: 14. CDR3 protein: CASGAKRDSPYGYTF. The CDR3 coding sequence is TGTGCCAGCGGTGCAAAACGGGACAGTCCTTATGGCTACACCTTC.

The chain uses TRBV20-1 and TRBJ2-1; no reliable D call. V was shortened by 7 bases and J by 6 bases, with 16 bases between the two germline ends. Germline CDR1 and CDR2: DFQATT and SNEGSKA (reference sequence). CDR3 size: 13 residues. The CDR3 region has the DNA TGCAGTGGCAAATCCGCGAACCCCAATGAGCAGTTCTTC. Its translation is CSGKSANPNEQFF.

On this clonotype itself: One end of the junction does not line up with germline, which may come from a read error. V is TRBV27 and J is TRBJ2-3; 12 bases are shared with TRBD2. Germline lookup yields CDR1 MNHEY and CDR2 SMNVEV (reference sequence). The CDR3 is 16 amino acids. CDR3: CAGSSTSGGSVYTQYF. The CDR3 nucleotides are TGTGCCGGCAGTTCTACTAGCGGGGGGTCAGTATATACGCAGTATTTT.

There are a few counts of this clonotype. The chain joins TRBV5-1 to TRBJ2-3; TRBD2 matches at 14 bases. Trimming cost V 4 bases and J 1 base; bases outside gene matches: 5. The CDR3 covers 17 residues. The germline gives CDR1 SGHRS, CDR2 YFSETQ. The CDR3 coding sequence is TGCGCCAGCAGCACCGGGACTAGCGGGGGCCGCACAGATACGCAGTATTTT. Translating gives CASSTGTSGGRTDTQYF.

The rearrangement links TRBV20-1 to TRBJ2-1, with a tentative D call TRBD2 (5 bases). With 6 bases removed from V and 0 bases from J, the gap between germline ends came to 15 bases. CDR3 length: 15 residues. Germline V gene sequence: CDR1 DFQATT, CDR2 SNEGSKA (reference sequence). The CDR3 spells CSATDYAVSYNEQFF. The DNA of the CDR3 is TGCAGTGCCACAGACTATGCGGTCTCCTACAATGAGCAGTTCTTC.

With regard to this clonotype: A much more abundant neighbour one base away suggests this may be a read error. The J gene is TRBJ2-1, the V gene TRBV7-2; 11 bases line up with TRBD2. The germline gives CDR1 SGHTA, CDR2 FQGNSA. The CDR3 is made up of 15 amino acids. The DNA for the CDR3 is TGTGCCTGCAGCTCGGGACTAGCGGTTAACAATGAGCAGTTCTTC. Translating it yields CACSSGLAVNNEQFF.

The V and J genes are TRBV5-1 and TRBJ2-7, with D unresolved. The V end was cut by 1 base, the J end by 5 bases, with 10 bases between. CDR3 length: 13 amino acids. The V gene's germline CDR1 is SGHRS and CDR2 YFSETQ. This CDR3 is CASSLYAGNEQYF. DNA of the CDR3: TGCGCCAGCAGCTTGTATGCAGGCAACGAGCAGTACTTC.

The chain has TRBV2 and TRBJ2-5; D not resolved. V lost 8 bases to trimming and J lost 1 base, with 11 bases between them. Looked up from germline, CDR1 is SNHLY and CDR2 is FYNNEI. The CDR3 contains 13 residues. The CDR3 reads CASHEGLQETQYF. CDR3 bases: TGTGCCAGCCATGAAGGGCTCCAAGAGACCCAGTACTTC.